This TCR beta chain was identified in a study of blood T cell repertoires in COVID-19. Method: immunoSEQ multiplex PCR; TCRdb's copy keeps in-frame clones and lacks some. The table has roughly 300,000 clones, roughly 85% seen once. Per germline, CDR1 LGHNA and CDR2 YSLEER. CDR3 length: 17 amino acids. The trim removed 4 bases at V and 2 bases at J, leaving 8 bases unmatched. The chain uses TRBV4-3 and TRBJ2-7, with 13 nucleotides matching TRBD2. The TCR originated in a human donor in a cohort sampled during active COVID-19. The sample comprised peripheral blood. The CDR3 loop is CASSPGLAGDPAYEQYF. The CDR3 DNA follows: TGCGCCAGCAGCCCCGGACTAGCGGGAGATCCGGCCTACGAGCAGTACTTC.